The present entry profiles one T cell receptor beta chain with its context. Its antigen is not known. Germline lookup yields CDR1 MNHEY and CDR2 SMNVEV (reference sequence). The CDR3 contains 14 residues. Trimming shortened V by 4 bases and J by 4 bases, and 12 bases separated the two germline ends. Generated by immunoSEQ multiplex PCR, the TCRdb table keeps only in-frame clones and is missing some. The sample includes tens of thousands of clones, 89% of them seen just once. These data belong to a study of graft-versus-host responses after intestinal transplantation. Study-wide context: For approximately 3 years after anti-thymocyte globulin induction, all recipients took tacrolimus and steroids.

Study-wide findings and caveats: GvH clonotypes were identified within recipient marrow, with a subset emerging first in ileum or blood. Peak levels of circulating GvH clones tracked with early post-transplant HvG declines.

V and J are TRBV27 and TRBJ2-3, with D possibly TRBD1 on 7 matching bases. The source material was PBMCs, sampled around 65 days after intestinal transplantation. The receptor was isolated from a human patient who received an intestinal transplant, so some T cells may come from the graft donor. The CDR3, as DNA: TGTGCCAGCAGTTCCAGGGGGGTCGCAGATACGCAGTATTTT. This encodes CASSSRGVADTQYF.